The rows below give T cell receptor beta chains drawn from one sample of a study of cytomegalovirus exposure and HLA in healthy donors. Using immunoSEQ multiplex PCR, the repertoire was profiled, and TCRdb retains in-frame clones only, with some absent. Of 100,000 to 150,000 clones in the sample, about 81% were seen once. Sequencing was done on a sample of PBMCs. The receptors derive from a woman aged 40 to 50 in good health and CMV-seropositive. Both conserved end residues are part of each CDR3. The order of the fields is V gene, D gene, clone size, J gene, CDR3 DNA, CDR3 protein. The D gene is left open where the match is weak. Expanded clones are given a class, and other clones once, few, many or no size at all.

v_call: TRBV10-3; d_call: .; clone_size: .; j_call: TRBJ2-1; cdr3_nt: TGTGCCATCAGTGATAAGCGGGAGCAGTTCTTC; cdr3_aa: CAISDKREQFF
v_call: TRBV4-2; d_call: .; clone_size: .; j_call: TRBJ2-1; cdr3_nt: TGTGCCAGCAGCCAAGATGGAATCGGAGCGGCCCGATACTACAATGAGCAGTTCTTC; cdr3_aa: CASSQDGIGAARYYNEQFF
v_call: TRBV9; d_call: .; clone_size: .; j_call: TRBJ1-1; cdr3_nt: TGTGCCAGCAGCGCGGACAGCCCTGAAGCTTTCTTT; cdr3_aa: CASSADSPEAFF
v_call: TRBV4-3; d_call: TRBD1; clone_size: .; j_call: TRBJ2-1; cdr3_nt: TGCGCCAGCAGCCCAATAACAGGGGCTAAGCAGTTCTTC; cdr3_aa: CASSPITGAKQFF
v_call: TRBV7-9; d_call: TRBD1; clone_size: few; j_call: TRBJ1-2; cdr3_nt: TGTGCCAGCAGCCCGGGGACAGGGACGGGTGGCTACACCTTC; cdr3_aa: CASSPGTGTGGYTF
v_call: TRBV4-3; d_call: TRBD2; clone_size: once; j_call: TRBJ2-7; cdr3_nt: TGCGCCAGCAGCCAAATAGCGGGAGGCTACGAGCAGTACTTC; cdr3_aa: CASSQIAGGYEQYF
v_call: TRBV5-6; d_call: TRBD2; clone_size: .; j_call: TRBJ2-6; cdr3_nt: TGTGCCAGCAACGGATACCGGGGGGGCTCTGGGGCCAACGTCCTGACTTTC; cdr3_aa: CASNGYRGGSGANVLTF
v_call: TRBV6-1; d_call: .; clone_size: .; j_call: TRBJ2-7; cdr3_nt: TGTGCCAGCAGTGAAACAGCCTCCTACGAGCAGTACTTC; cdr3_aa: CASSETASYEQYF
v_call: TRBV9; d_call: TRBD2; clone_size: .; j_call: TRBJ2-1; cdr3_nt: TGTGCCAGCACCCCCGGGGGGTGGAATTACAATGAGCAGTTCTTC; cdr3_aa: CASTPGGWNYNEQFF
v_call: TRBV14; d_call: .; clone_size: .; j_call: TRBJ2-7; cdr3_nt: TGTGCCAGCAGCCAAGGTCACAACTCCTACGAGCAGTACTTC; cdr3_aa: CASSQGHNSYEQYF
v_call: TRBV18; d_call: TRBD1; clone_size: .; j_call: TRBJ2-5; cdr3_nt: TGTGCCAGCTCGCTCGACAGGGTGTCGGAGACCCAGTACTTC; cdr3_aa: CASSLDRVSETQYF
v_call: TRBV6-6; d_call: TRBD2; clone_size: .; j_call: TRBJ2-7; cdr3_nt: TGTGCCAGCAGTTACCGATGGGCGGGGGGAACCTACGAGCAGTACTTC; cdr3_aa: CASSYRWAGGTYEQYF
v_call: TRBV9; d_call: TRBD2; clone_size: once; j_call: TRBJ2-1; cdr3_nt: TGTGCCAGCAGCTTCGGACTAGCGGGCTCCTACGATGAGCAGTTCTTC; cdr3_aa: CASSFGLAGSYDEQFF
v_call: TRBV7-6; d_call: TRBD1; clone_size: few; j_call: TRBJ1-1; cdr3_nt: TGTGCCAGCAGCCCAACCTCGGGACAGGGGGACGTAGCTTTCTTT; cdr3_aa: CASSPTSGQGDVAFF
v_call: TRBV11-2; d_call: .; clone_size: .; j_call: TRBJ1-4; cdr3_nt: TGTGCCAGCAGCTTAGTGGACATTGAAAAACTGTTTTTT; cdr3_aa: CASSLVDIEKLFF
v_call: TRBV6-1; d_call: .; clone_size: few; j_call: TRBJ2-2; cdr3_nt: TGTGCCAGCAGTGAAGTCCAGGGGTCGACCGGGGAGCTGTTTTTT; cdr3_aa: CASSEVQGSTGELFF
v_call: TRBV5-4; d_call: .; clone_size: few; j_call: TRBJ1-2; cdr3_nt: TGTGCCAGCAGCTATGAGGAACGCGGCTACACCTTC; cdr3_aa: CASSYEERGYTF
v_call: TRBV27; d_call: .; clone_size: few; j_call: TRBJ2-3; cdr3_nt: TGTGCCAGCAGTTTCGAATGGGGGCGCACAGATACGCAGTATTTT; cdr3_aa: CASSFEWGRTDTQYF
v_call: TRBV28; d_call: .; clone_size: .; j_call: TRBJ2-1; cdr3_nt: TGTGCCAGCAGTTTTTCCGGGTACAATGAGCAGTTCTTC; cdr3_aa: CASSFSGYNEQFF
v_call: TRBV30; d_call: TRBD1; clone_size: .; j_call: TRBJ1-1; cdr3_nt: TGTGCCTGGAGTACCGACAGGGGCACTGAAGCTTTCTTT; cdr3_aa: CAWSTDRGTEAFF
v_call: TRBV15; d_call: .; clone_size: .; j_call: TRBJ2-1; cdr3_nt: TGTGCCACCAGCAGAGTGGACAGCGAGCAGTTCTTC; cdr3_aa: CATSRVDSEQFF
v_call: TRBV7-3; d_call: .; clone_size: .; j_call: TRBJ2-3; cdr3_nt: TGTGCCAGCAGCTTGTTTTCGACAAACACAGATACGCAGTATTTT; cdr3_aa: CASSLFSTNTDTQYF
v_call: TRBV4-2; d_call: .; clone_size: .; j_call: TRBJ2-7; cdr3_nt: TGTGCCAGCAGTTCGGCAGCCCTTATAGGGACAAATCAGGGCTCCTACGAGCAGTACTTC; cdr3_aa: CASSSAALIGTNQGSYEQYF
v_call: TRBV6-5; d_call: .; clone_size: .; j_call: TRBJ2-7; cdr3_nt: TGTGCCAGCAGTACAGGGCCACCCTCCTACGAGCAGTACTTC; cdr3_aa: CASSTGPPSYEQYF
v_call: TRBV13; d_call: .; clone_size: few; j_call: TRBJ1-4; cdr3_nt: TGTGCCAGCAGCCAACTACCGCGGATCGGCCCCAGGGTGTTTTTT; cdr3_aa: CASSQLPRIGPRVFF
v_call: TRBV7-6; d_call: .; clone_size: .; j_call: TRBJ2-2; cdr3_nt: TGTGCCAGCAGCTTAGGACAGGAGAAAGCCGGCGGGGAGCTGTTTTTT; cdr3_aa: CASSLGQEKAGGELFF
v_call: TRBV6-1; d_call: .; clone_size: .; j_call: TRBJ1-1; cdr3_nt: TGTGCCAGCAGTGAATATGCGGCTTTGAACACTGAAGCTTTCTTT; cdr3_aa: CASSEYAALNTEAFF
v_call: TRBV10-3; d_call: .; clone_size: .; j_call: TRBJ1-5; cdr3_nt: TGTGCCATCAGTGAGGGACCGGGGGGTCAGCCCCAGCATTTT; cdr3_aa: CAISEGPGGQPQHF
v_call: TRBV7-6; d_call: .; clone_size: few; j_call: TRBJ2-1; cdr3_nt: TGTGCCAGCAGCTTAAGCCTAGCCAAGGGCGATGAGCAGTTCTTC; cdr3_aa: CASSLSLAKGDEQFF
v_call: TRBV7-3; d_call: .; clone_size: .; j_call: TRBJ2-3; cdr3_nt: TGTGCCAGCAGCTTAGCTGGGGCGGAAGATACGCAGTATTTT; cdr3_aa: CASSLAGAEDTQYF
v_call: TRBV13; d_call: .; clone_size: .; j_call: TRBJ1-2; cdr3_nt: TGTGCCAGCAGCTTAGGGCAAGGAGGGGGGGTTAATGGCTACACCTTC; cdr3_aa: CASSLGQGGGVNGYTF
v_call: TRBV27; d_call: TRBD1; clone_size: .; j_call: TRBJ2-3; cdr3_nt: TGTGCCAGCAGACACCTGAGGACAGGGCGAACAGATACGCAGTATTTT; cdr3_aa: CASRHLRTGRTDTQYF
v_call: TRBV7-7; d_call: .; clone_size: .; j_call: TRBJ2-1; cdr3_nt: TGTGCTAGCAGCTTAACAGGGCGCAATGAGCAGTTCTTC; cdr3_aa: CASSLTGRNEQFF
v_call: TRBV25-1; d_call: .; clone_size: .; j_call: TRBJ2-2; cdr3_nt: TGTGCCAGCAGGGCCAGCGGCAACACCGGGGAGCTGTTTTTT; cdr3_aa: CASRASGNTGELFF
v_call: TRBV5-1; d_call: .; clone_size: once; j_call: TRBJ2-7; cdr3_nt: TGCGCCAGCAGCTTGGTAGACGAGCAGTACTTC; cdr3_aa: CASSLVDEQYF
v_call: TRBV7-8; d_call: TRBD1; clone_size: .; j_call: TRBJ1-5; cdr3_nt: TGTGCCAGCAGCAATAGCGTGGGGACAGGGCCCAGTCCCCAGCATTTT; cdr3_aa: CASSNSVGTGPSPQHF
v_call: TRBV5-1; d_call: .; clone_size: .; j_call: TRBJ2-5; cdr3_nt: TGCGCCAGCAGCTTCGGGACAGACGGGGGAGAGACCCAGTACTTC; cdr3_aa: CASSFGTDGGETQYF
v_call: TRBV6-6; d_call: .; clone_size: once; j_call: TRBJ2-5; cdr3_nt: TGTGCCAGCGGGCGGGGCAGCCAAGAGACCCAGTACTTC; cdr3_aa: CASGRGSQETQYF
v_call: TRBV9; d_call: TRBD2; clone_size: .; j_call: TRBJ2-3; cdr3_nt: TGTGCCAGCAGCGTAGTCGGCTTGTCTGGGGGACTAGCGGGCGAAAGCACAGATACGCAGTATTTT; cdr3_aa: CASSVVGLSGGLAGESTDTQYF
v_call: TRBV6-1; d_call: .; clone_size: .; j_call: TRBJ1-3; cdr3_nt: TGTGCCAGCAGTGAAAACAGGAGCTCTGGAAACACCATATATTTT; cdr3_aa: CASSENRSSGNTIYF